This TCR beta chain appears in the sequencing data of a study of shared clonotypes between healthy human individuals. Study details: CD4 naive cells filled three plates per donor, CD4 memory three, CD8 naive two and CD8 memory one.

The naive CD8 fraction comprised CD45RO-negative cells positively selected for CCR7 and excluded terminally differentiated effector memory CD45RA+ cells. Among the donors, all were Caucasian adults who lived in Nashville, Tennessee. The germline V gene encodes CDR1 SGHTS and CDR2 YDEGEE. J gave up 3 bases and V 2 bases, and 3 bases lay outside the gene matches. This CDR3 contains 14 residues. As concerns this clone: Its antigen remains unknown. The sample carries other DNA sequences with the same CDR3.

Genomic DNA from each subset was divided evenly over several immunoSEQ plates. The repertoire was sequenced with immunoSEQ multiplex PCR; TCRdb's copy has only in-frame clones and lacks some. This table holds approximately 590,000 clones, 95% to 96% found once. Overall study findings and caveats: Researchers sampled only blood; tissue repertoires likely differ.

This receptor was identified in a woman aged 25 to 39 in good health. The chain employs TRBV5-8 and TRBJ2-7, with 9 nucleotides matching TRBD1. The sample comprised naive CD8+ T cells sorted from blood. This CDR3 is CASSLGTGFYEQYF. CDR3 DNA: TGTGCCAGCAGCTTAGGGACAGGGTTCTACGAGCAGTACTTC.